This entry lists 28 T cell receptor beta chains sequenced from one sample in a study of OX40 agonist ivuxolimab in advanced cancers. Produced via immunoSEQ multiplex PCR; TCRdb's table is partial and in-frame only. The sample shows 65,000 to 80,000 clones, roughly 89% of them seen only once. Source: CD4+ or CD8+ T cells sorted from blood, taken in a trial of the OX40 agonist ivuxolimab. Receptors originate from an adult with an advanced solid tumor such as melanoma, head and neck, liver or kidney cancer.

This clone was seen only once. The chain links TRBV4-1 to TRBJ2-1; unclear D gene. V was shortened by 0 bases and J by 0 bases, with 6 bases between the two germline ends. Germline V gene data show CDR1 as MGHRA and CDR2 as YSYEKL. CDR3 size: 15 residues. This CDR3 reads CASSQDRSSYNEQFF. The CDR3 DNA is TGCGCCAGCAGCCAAGACAGAAGCTCCTACAATGAGCAGTTCTTC.

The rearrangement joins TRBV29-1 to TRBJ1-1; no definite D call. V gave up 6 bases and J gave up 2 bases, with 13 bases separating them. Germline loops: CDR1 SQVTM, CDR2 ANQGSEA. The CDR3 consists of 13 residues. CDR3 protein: CSVTKESNTEAFF. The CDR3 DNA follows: TGCAGCGTCACCAAGGAGAGCAACACTGAAGCTTTCTTT. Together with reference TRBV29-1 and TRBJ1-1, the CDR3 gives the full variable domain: SAVISQKPSRDICQRGTSLTIQCQVDSQVTMMFWYRQQPGQSLTLIATANQGSEATYESGFVIDKFPISRPNLTFSTLTVSNMSPEDSSIYLCSVTKESNTEAFFGQGTRLTVV.

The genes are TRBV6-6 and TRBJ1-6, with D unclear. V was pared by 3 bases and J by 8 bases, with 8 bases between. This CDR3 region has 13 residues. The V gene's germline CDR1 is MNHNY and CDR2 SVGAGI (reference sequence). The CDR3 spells CASSYEAYSPLHF. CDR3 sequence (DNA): TGTGCCAGCAGTTATGAAGCGTATTCACCCCTCCACTTT.

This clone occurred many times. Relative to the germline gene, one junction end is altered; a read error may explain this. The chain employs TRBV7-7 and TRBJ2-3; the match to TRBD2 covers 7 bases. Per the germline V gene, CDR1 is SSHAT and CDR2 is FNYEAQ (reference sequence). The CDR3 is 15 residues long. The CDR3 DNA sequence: TGTGCTAGCAGCCCCACTAGCGACAGCACAGATACGCAGTATTTT. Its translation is CASSPTSDSTDTQYF.

CDR3 protein: CAIRPGLAGGETDTQYF. The CDR3 DNA reads TGTGCCATCAGGCCGGGACTAGCGGGAGGGGAGACAGATACGCAGTATTTT. The rearrangement links TRBV10-3 to TRBJ2-3; 16 nucleotides line up with TRBD2. In germline, CDR1 is ENHRY, CDR2 SYGVKD. The CDR3 extends over 17 amino acids. V was pared by 6 bases and J by 3 bases, with 6 bases of the junction left unmatched.

CDR3 bases: TGTGCCAGCTCACCCGACAGGGGGCCCGGGGAGCTGTTTTTT. Translating gives CASSPDRGPGELFF. The rearrangement joins TRBV18 to TRBJ2-2, with TRBD1 identical over 10 bases. This CDR3 has 14 amino acids. CDR1 and CDR2 from the germline V gene are KGHSH and LQKENI. Trimming took 3 bases from V and 6 from J; bases not matched to a gene: 1.

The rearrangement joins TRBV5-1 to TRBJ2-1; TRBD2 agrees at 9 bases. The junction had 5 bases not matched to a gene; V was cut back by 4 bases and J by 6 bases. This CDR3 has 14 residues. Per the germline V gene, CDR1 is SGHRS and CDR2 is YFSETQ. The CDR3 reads CASSKGLAPNEQFF. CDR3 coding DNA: TGCGCCAGCAGCAAGGGACTAGCACCCAATGAGCAGTTCTTC.

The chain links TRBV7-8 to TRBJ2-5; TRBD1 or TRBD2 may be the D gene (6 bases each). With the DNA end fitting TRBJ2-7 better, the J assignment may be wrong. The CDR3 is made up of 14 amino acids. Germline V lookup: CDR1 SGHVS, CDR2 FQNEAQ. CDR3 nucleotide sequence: TGTGCCAGCAGCTTTGCGGGACACATATACGAGCAGTACTTC. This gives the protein CASSFAGHIYEQYF.

CDR3 residues: CASSPLYGEQFF. The DNA for the CDR3 is TGTGCCAGCAGCCCCCTCTACGGAGAGCAGTTCTTC. The chain combines TRBV14 with TRBJ2-1; D ambiguous. The germline gives CDR1 SGHDN, CDR2 FVKESK. V lost 4 bases, J lost 10 bases, and 11 bases lay in between. The CDR3 is made up of 12 amino acids. The variable domain in full, with the rest retrieved from reference TRBV14 and TRBJ2-1, is EAGVTQFPSHSVIEKGQTVTLRCDPISGHDNLYWYRRVMGKEIKFLLHFVKESKQDESGMPNNRFLAERTGGTYSTLKVQPAELEDSGVYFCASSPLYGEQFFGPGTRLTVL.

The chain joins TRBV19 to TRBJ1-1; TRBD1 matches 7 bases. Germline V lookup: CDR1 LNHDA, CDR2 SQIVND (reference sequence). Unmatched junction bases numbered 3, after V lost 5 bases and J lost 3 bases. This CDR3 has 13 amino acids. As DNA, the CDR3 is TGTGCCAGTAGTCAAGACAGGGACACTGAAGCTTTCTTT. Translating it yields CASSQDRDTEAFF.

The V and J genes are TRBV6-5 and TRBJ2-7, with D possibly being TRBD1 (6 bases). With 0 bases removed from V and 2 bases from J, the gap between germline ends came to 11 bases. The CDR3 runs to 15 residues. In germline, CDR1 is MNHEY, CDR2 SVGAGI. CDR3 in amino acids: CASSYSSRGTYEQYF. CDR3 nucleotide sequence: TGTGCCAGCAGTTACTCGAGCAGGGGAACCTACGAGCAGTACTTC.

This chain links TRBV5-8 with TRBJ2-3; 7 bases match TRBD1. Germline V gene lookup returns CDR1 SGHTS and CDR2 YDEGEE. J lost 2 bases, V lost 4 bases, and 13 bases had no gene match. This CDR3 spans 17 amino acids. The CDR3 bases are TGTGCCAGCAGCCTACTAGGGGACAGTGTTTCCACAGATACGCAGTATTTT. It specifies CASSLLGDSVSTDTQYF.

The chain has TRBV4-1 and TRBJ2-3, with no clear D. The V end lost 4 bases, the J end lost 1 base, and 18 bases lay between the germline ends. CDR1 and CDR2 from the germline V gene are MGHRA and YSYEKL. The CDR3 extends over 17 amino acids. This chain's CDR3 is CASSPTRISSRTDTQYF. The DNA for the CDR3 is TGCGCCAGCAGCCCCACCCGGATAAGCAGCCGCACAGATACGCAGTATTTT.

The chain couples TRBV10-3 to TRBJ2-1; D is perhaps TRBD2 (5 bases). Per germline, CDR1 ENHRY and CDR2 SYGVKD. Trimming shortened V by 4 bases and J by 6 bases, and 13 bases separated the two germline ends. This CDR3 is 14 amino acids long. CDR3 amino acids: CAISVVGVGNEQFF. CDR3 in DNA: TGTGCCATCAGTGTTGTGGGAGTGGGCAATGAGCAGTTCTTC.

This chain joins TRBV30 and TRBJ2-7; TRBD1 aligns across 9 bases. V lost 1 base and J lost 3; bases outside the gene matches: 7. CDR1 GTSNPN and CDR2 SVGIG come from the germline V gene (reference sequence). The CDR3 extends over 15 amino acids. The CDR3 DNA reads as TGTGCCTGGAGTGGGCCCCCGGGACAGGGCTACGAGCAGTACTTC. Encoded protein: CAWSGPPGQGYEQYF.

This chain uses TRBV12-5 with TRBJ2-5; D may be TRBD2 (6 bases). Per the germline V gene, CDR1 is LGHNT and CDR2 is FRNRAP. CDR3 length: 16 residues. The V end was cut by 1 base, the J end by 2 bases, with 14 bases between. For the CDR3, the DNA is TGTGCTAGTGGTTTGGACTACCGGGACTTACAAGAGACCCAGTACTTC. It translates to CASGLDYRDLQETQYF.

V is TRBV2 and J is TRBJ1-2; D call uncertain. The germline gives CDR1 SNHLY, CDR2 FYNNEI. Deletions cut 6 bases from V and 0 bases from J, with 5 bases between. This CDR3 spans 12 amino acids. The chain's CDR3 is CASSSPNYGYTF. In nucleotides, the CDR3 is TGTGCCAGCAGCTCTCCTAACTATGGCTACACCTTC.

The CDR3 coding sequence is TGTGCCAGCAGCCCACCCCGGCGGGAGGGAGGCACAGATACGCAGTATTTT. Its protein is CASSPPRREGGTDTQYF. This sequence joins TRBV5-4 and TRBJ2-3, with TRBD2 identical over 9 bases. The V gene's germline CDR1 is SGHNT and CDR2 YYREEE (reference sequence). V dropped 4 bases and J dropped 1; count of bases not matched to a gene: 10. This CDR3 is built from 17 residues.

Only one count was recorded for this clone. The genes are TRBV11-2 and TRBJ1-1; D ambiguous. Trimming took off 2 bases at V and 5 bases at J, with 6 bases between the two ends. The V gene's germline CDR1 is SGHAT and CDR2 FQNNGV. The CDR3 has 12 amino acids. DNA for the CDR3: TGTGCCAGCAGCTTATCTAAAACTGAAGCTTTCTTT. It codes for CASSLSKTEAFF.

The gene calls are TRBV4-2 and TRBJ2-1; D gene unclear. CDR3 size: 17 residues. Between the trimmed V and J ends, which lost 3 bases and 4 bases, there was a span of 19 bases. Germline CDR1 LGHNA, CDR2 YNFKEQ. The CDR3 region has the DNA TGTGCCAGCAGCCAGACCCTCGCGGAGAGTAGTTACAATGAGCAGTTCTTC. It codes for CASSQTLAESSYNEQFF.

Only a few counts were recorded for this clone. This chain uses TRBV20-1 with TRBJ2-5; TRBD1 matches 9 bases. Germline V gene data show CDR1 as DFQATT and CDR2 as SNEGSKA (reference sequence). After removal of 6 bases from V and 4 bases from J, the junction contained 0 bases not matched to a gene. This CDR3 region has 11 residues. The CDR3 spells CSADRGETQYF. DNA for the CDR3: TGCAGTGCGGACAGGGGAGAGACCCAGTACTTC.

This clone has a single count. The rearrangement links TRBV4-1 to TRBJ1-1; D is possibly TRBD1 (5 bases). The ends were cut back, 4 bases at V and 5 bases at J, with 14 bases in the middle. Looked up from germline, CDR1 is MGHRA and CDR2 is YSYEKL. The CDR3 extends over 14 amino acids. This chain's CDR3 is CASSRRGGDTEAFF. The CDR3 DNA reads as TGCGCCAGCAGCCGGCGGGGCGGGGATACTGAAGCTTTCTTT.

CDR3 loop: CASSQAGTSAFETQYF. The CDR3 nucleotides read TGCGCCAGCAGCCAAGCCGGGACTAGCGCGTTCGAGACCCAGTACTTC. The chain is built from TRBV4-1 and TRBJ2-5, with 10 bases matching TRBD2. CDR1 MGHRA and CDR2 YSYEKL come from the germline V gene. This CDR3 has 16 amino acids. The V gene end was trimmed by 1 base and the J gene end by 5 bases; junction bases not matched to a gene: 7.

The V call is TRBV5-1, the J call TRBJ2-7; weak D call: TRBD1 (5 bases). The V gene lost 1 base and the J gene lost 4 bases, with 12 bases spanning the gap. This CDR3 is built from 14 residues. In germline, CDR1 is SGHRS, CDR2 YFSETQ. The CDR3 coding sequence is TGCGCCAGCAGCTTGAAGCAGGGCCGTTACGAGCAGTACTTC. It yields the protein CASSLKQGRYEQYF. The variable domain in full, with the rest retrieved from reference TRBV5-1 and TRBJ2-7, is KAGVTQTPRYLIKTRGQQVTLSCSPISGHRSVSWYQQTPGQGLQFLFEYFSETQRNKGNFPGRFSGRQFSNSRSEMNVSTLELGDSALYLCASSLKQGRYEQYFGPGTRLTVT.

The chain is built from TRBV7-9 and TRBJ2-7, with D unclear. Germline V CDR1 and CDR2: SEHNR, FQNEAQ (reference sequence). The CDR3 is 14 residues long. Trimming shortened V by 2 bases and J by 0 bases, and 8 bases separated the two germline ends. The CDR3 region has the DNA TGTGCCAGCAGCTTACAAAGAAACTCCTACGAGCAGTACTTC. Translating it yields CASSLQRNSYEQYF.

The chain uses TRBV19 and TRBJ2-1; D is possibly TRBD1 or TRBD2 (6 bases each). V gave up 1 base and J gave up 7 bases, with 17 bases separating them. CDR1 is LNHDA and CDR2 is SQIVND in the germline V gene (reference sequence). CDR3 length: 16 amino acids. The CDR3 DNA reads TGTGCCAGTAGTATAGGGGGGGCGAGGAGGAAAAATGAGCAGTTCTTC. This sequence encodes CASSIGGARRKNEQFF. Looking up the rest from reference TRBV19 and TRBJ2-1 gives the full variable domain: DGGITQSPKYLFRKEGQNVTLSCEQNLNHDAMYWYRQDPGQGLRLIYYSQIVNDFQKGDIAEGYSVSREKKESFPLTVTSAQKNPTAFYLCASSIGGARRKNEQFFGPGTRLTVL.

This CDR3 reads CASGSGSYEQYF. As DNA, the CDR3 is TGTGCCAGCGGATCAGGCTCCTACGAGCAGTACTTC. The chain joins TRBV27 to TRBJ2-7; D unresolved. The CDR3 is 12 amino acids. Per the germline V gene, CDR1 is MNHEY and CDR2 is SMNVEV (reference sequence). The V end lost 8 bases, the J end lost 0 bases, and 8 bases lay between the germline ends.

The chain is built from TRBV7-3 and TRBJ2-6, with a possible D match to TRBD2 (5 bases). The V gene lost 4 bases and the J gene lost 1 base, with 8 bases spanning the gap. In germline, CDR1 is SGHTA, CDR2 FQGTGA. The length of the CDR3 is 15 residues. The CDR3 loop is CASSSRGSGANVLTF. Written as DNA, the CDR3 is TGTGCCAGCAGCTCTCGGGGATCTGGGGCCAACGTCCTGACTTTC.